Each of the 21 T cell receptor beta chains below was sequenced from the same sample in a study of blood T cells in healthy people across ages. With a J-beta primer mix and a sample-barcoded 5' primer, a second PCR ran about 7 to 11 cycles. TCRdb ran MiXCR on the 5' RACE reads and lists one entry per CDR3 protein. The sample has roughly 1,700,000 distinct CDR3 sequences; roughly 30% are singletons. Sequenced sample: blood. Receptors originate from a woman aged 25 to 39 in good health.

This clonotype came up a few times. The CDR3 loop reads CAISAGLYQPQHF. DNA for the CDR3: TGTGCCATCAGTGCCGGACTTTATCAGCCCCAGCATTTT. The chain uses TRBV10-3 and TRBJ1-5; unclear D gene. Germline V gene sequence: CDR1 ENHRY, CDR2 SYGVKD. Trimming cost V 4 bases and J 5 bases, with 9 bases left between them. The CDR3 contains 13 residues.

Many counts were recorded for this clonotype. CDR3 coding DNA: TGTGCCAGCAGTGTACCGGACAGACCAAGCAATGAGCAGTTCTTC. Translated: CASSVPDRPSNEQFF. The chain carries TRBV25-1 and TRBJ2-1; D perhaps matches TRBD1 (6 bases). V lost 4 bases and J 6 bases, leaving 16 bases between the germline ends. Germline loops: CDR1 MGHDK, CDR2 SYGVNS. This CDR3 comprises 15 residues.

CDR3 DNA: TGTGCCAGCAGTTTTAATGGCGGGATTAACCAAGAGACCCAGTACTTC. Translation gives CASSFNGGINQETQYF. The J gene is TRBJ2-5, the V gene TRBV12-3 or TRBV12-4; D may be TRBD2 (6 bases). This CDR3 has 16 amino acids. Between the trimmed V and J ends, which lost 3 bases and 0 bases, there was a span of 14 bases.

This chain links TRBV9 with TRBJ2-5, with D maybe TRBD1 (6 bases). This CDR3 region has 15 residues. CDR1 is SGDLS, CDR2 YYNGEE, per germline. Trimming pared 3 bases from V and 11 bases from J, leaving 23 bases between. In nucleotides, the CDR3 is TGTGCCAGCAGCGCCCCCGGGACACCCTACAATGAGCAGTACTTC. Translating gives CASSAPGTPYNEQYF.

This clonotype showed up just a few times. The chain is built from TRBV5-4 and TRBJ2-5; D is perhaps TRBD2 (6 bases). The CDR3 consists of 12 residues. Germline V gene lookup returns CDR1 SGHNT and CDR2 YYREEE (reference sequence). V was pared by 2 bases and J by 6 bases, with 8 bases between. The CDR3 reads CASSFAGKTQYF. The CDR3, as DNA: TGTGCCAGCAGCTTCGCGGGGAAGACCCAGTACTTC.

Note on this clonotype: This may be a read error, as it is one base from a much larger clone. V usage is TRBV5-1 and J usage is TRBJ2-7; TRBD1 is a possible D gene (7 bases). Trimming took off 6 bases at V and 0 bases at J, with 19 bases between the two ends. This CDR3 has 16 amino acids. From germline, CDR1 is SGHRS and CDR2 YFSETQ. In DNA form, the CDR3 reads TGCGCCAGCAACCCGCGGGGACAGCCTATCTCCTACGAGCAGTACTTC. This encodes CASNPRGQPISYEQYF.

The J gene is TRBJ2-4, the V gene TRBV9; tentative D call: TRBD2 (5 bases). V was shortened by 3 bases and J by 13 bases, with 17 bases between the two germline ends. This CDR3 is built from 13 residues. CDR1 and CDR2 from the germline V gene are SGDLS and YYNGEE. CDR3 DNA: TGTGCCAGCAGCGGATTAGCGCACAATGAGCAGTACTTC. Encoded protein: CASSGLAHNEQYF.

The chain uses TRBV28 and TRBJ2-7, with 11 bases lining up with TRBD2. Germline loops: CDR1 MDHEN, CDR2 SYDVKM. J was trimmed by 1 base and V by 5 bases; bases with no gene match: 10. The CDR3 covers 17 residues. CDR3 sequence: CASSLPLLAGASYEQYF. The CDR3 coding sequence is TGTGCCAGCAGTCTCCCGCTACTAGCGGGGGCTTCCTACGAGCAGTACTTC. Full variable domain (remainder filled in from reference TRBV28 and TRBJ2-7): DVKVTQSSRYLVKRTGEKVFLECVQDMDHENMFWYRQDPGLGLRLIYFSYDVKMKEKGDIPEGYSVSREKKERFSLILESASTNQTSMYLCASSLPLLAGASYEQYFGPGTRLTVT.

The rearrangement joins TRBV24-1 to TRBJ2-3, with 7 positions matching TRBD1. The CDR3 is made up of 17 amino acids. Losses at the gene ends were 4 bases for V and 5 bases for J; bases not matched to a gene: 14. From germline, CDR1 is KGHDR and CDR2 SFDVKD. The CDR3 sequence is CATSERDYRGEGDTQYF. The CDR3 bases are TGTGCCACCAGTGAGCGTGACTACAGGGGTGAGGGAGATACGCAGTATTTT.

The J gene is TRBJ2-7, the V gene TRBV3-1; weak D call: TRBD1 (6 bases). Germline values: CDR1 LGHDT, CDR2 YNNKEL (reference sequence). The CDR3 is made up of 13 amino acids. Trimming took 3 bases from V and 3 from J, leaving 9 bases between them. CDR3 protein: CASSHSTGYEQYF. CDR3 coding DNA: TGTGCCAGCAGCCATTCGACAGGCTACGAGCAGTACTTC.

This clonotype occurred a few times. V and J are TRBV27 and TRBJ1-2; no clear D gene. Germline CDR1 MNHEY, CDR2 SMNVEV (reference sequence). The V end lost 11 bases, the J end lost 2 bases, and 12 bases lay between the germline ends. The CDR3 length is 12 residues. The CDR3 spells CAARAGNYGYTF. As DNA, the CDR3 is TGTGCCGCTCGCGCGGGGAACTATGGCTACACCTTC.

This clonotype was seen many times. The chain uses TRBV12-3 or TRBV12-4 and TRBJ1-5; TRBD1 matches at 11 bases. The trim removed 5 bases at V and 0 bases at J, leaving 9 bases unmatched. The CDR3 consists of 18 residues. This chain's CDR3 is CASSQLDRGPYSNQPQHF. The CDR3 DNA reads TGTGCCAGCAGTCAACTGGACAGGGGGCCGTATAGCAATCAGCCCCAGCATTTT.

Points on this clonotype: With a much larger clone just one base away, this may be a read error. This rearrangement joins TRBV27 to TRBJ2-5, with D uncertain. The CDR3 runs to 14 residues. Germline loops: CDR1 MNHEY, CDR2 SMNVEV (reference sequence). V was cut by 6 bases and J by 5 bases, with 16 bases left in between. The CDR3 DNA reads as TGTGCCAGCAGGTTAAAACGAGCCTGGGAGACCCAGTACTTC. As protein: CASRLKRAWETQYF.

Note on this clonotype: A much larger clone differs from this one at a single base, so this may be a read error. The chain has TRBV12-3 or TRBV12-4 and TRBJ2-3; perhaps D is TRBD1 or TRBD2 (5 bases each). There are 14 residues in the CDR3. CDR3 protein: CASSLDGTTDAQYF. The CDR3 DNA follows: TGTGCCAGCAGTTTGGACGGGACCACAGATGCGCAGTATTTT.

V usage is TRBV24-1 and J usage is TRBJ1-4; 8 nucleotides align to TRBD1. The J segment lost 5 bases and the V segment lost 0 bases, leaving 4 bases of the junction unmatched. This CDR3 is built from 16 residues. CDR1 and CDR2 from the germline V gene are KGHDR and SFDVKD. CDR3 DNA sequence: TGTGCCACCAGTGATTTGCAAGGACAGGGAAATGAAAAACTGTTTTTT. Its protein product is CATSDLQGQGNEKLFF.

With respect to this clonotype: A much larger clone sits a single nucleotide away, making a read error possible. The chain couples TRBV7-3 to TRBJ2-6; perhaps TRBD1 as D (5 bases). This CDR3 has 14 residues. Germline assignment: CDR1 SGHTA and CDR2 FQGTGA. The CDR3, as DNA: TGTGCCAGCAGCTCAAGATCTGGGGCCAACGTCCCGACTTTC. It is translated as CASSSRSGANVPTF.

V usage is TRBV12-3 or TRBV12-4 and J usage is TRBJ2-3, with TRBD2 identical over 11 bases. The CDR3 runs to 15 residues. Trimming cost V 5 bases and J 8 bases; bases outside gene matches: 9. CDR3 coding DNA: TGTGCCAGCAGTACACTAGCGGGGGAAGCAGGTACGCAGTATTTT. Amino acid sequence: CASSTLAGEAGTQYF.

This clonotype was seen only a few times. J is TRBJ1-5 and V is TRBV6-5; D ambiguous. In germline, CDR1 is MNHEY, CDR2 SVGAGI. V shed 4 bases and J shed 9 bases, with 13 bases lying between them. The CDR3 extends over 13 amino acids. The CDR3 sequence is CASSFSTVTPQHF. CDR3 in DNA: TGTGCCAGCAGTTTTTCGACCGTGACGCCCCAGCATTTT.

This clonotype came up a few times. At one end the junction does not follow the germline gene, possibly because of a read error. The CDR3 nucleotides read TGCACCAGCAGCTCTATGTATCGGGAAGTCGACGAGCAGTACTTC. This encodes CTSSSMYREVDEQYF. The chain is built from TRBV4-1 and TRBJ2-7; tentatively, D is TRBD2 (5 bases). Germline values: CDR1 MGHRA, CDR2 YSYEKL. There are 15 residues in the CDR3.

At least ten counts were recorded for this clonotype. This sequence joins TRBV20-1 and TRBJ2-7; D is unresolved. Deletions cut 0 bases from V and 4 bases from J, with 13 bases between. This CDR3 region has 14 residues. Germline loops: CDR1 DFQATT, CDR2 SNEGSKA (reference sequence). The CDR3 sequence is CSARERDRWYEQYF. The CDR3 coding sequence is TGCAGTGCTAGAGAAAGGGATCGGTGGTACGAGCAGTACTTC.

This clonotype was counted at least ten times. The chain recombines TRBV7-2 with TRBJ2-7, with 11 bases matching TRBD2. Germline trimming cut 4 bases from V and 4 bases from J; bases unmatched to any gene: 9. Germline V CDR1 and CDR2: SGHTA, FQGNSA. This CDR3 is 16 amino acids long. CDR3 protein: CASSSRGGTSGYEQYF. Here the CDR3 DNA reads TGTGCCAGCAGCTCCCGTGGGGGGACTAGCGGATACGAGCAGTACTTC.